This is a list of T cell receptor beta chains from one sample in a study of naive CD8 T cells in extremely preterm neonates. Sequencing was performed with immunoSEQ multiplex PCR; in TCRdb, only in-frame clones are kept and a portion is missing. The table records tens of thousands of clones, around 88% of them present only once. The sequencing sample was made of naive CD8+ T cells from cord blood. All receptors come from a boy who was born preterm. Both conserved end residues are part of each CDR3. A D gene is named only where the DNA matches it firmly. The size field is filled for only some rows; it gives once, few, many or a size class.

j_call | d_call | v_call | clone_size | cdr3_nt | cdr3_aa
TRBJ2-2 | NA | TRBV9 | NA | TGTGCCAGCAGCGGGACAGCGAACACCGGGGAGCTGTTTTTT | CASSGTANTGELFF
TRBJ1-1 | TRBD1 | TRBV11-2 | NA | TGTGCCAGCAGCTGGACAGGGGGCATGAACACTGAAGCTTTCTTT | CASSWTGGMNTEAFF
TRBJ2-2 | NA | TRBV5-4 | NA | TGTGCCAGCAGCTTCAACACCGGGGAGCTGTTTTTT | CASSFNTGELFF
TRBJ2-5 | TRBD2 | TRBV4-1 | NA | TGCGCCAGCAGCCAAGTCACTAGCGGGGGGCAAGAGACCCAGTACTTC | CASSQVTSGGQETQYF
TRBJ2-7 | NA | TRBV7-9 | NA | TGTGCCAGCAGCTTCGGGACTTACTACGAGCAGTACTTC | CASSFGTYYEQYF
TRBJ1-2 | NA | TRBV30 | NA | TGTGCCTGGAGGACAGGCTATGGCTACACCTTC | CAWRTGYGYTF
TRBJ2-2 | TRBD2 | TRBV6-5 | NA | TGTGCCAGCAGTTACTCGACTAGCAACACCGGGGAGCTGTTTTTT | CASSYSTSNTGELFF
TRBJ1-2 | NA | TRBV27 | NA | TGTGCCAGCAGTTTATCCCGGGACAACTATGGCTACACCTTC | CASSLSRDNYGYTF
TRBJ1-6 | NA | TRBV5-6 | NA | TGTGCCAGCAGCTTGGTGGGGAGCTCCTATAATTCACCCCTCCACTTT | CASSLVGSSYNSPLHF
TRBJ1-4 | NA | TRBV6-5 | NA | TGTGCCAGCAGTTCACAGGGAAAACTGTTTTTT | CASSSQGKLFF
TRBJ2-1 | NA | TRBV30 | NA | TGTGCCTGGTTTAAAGGGAATGAGCAGTTCTTC | CAWFKGNEQFF
TRBJ2-7 | NA | TRBV12-5 | NA | TGTGCTAGTGGTTGGGACTACGAGCAGTACTTC | CASGWDYEQYF
TRBJ2-5 | NA | TRBV27 | NA | TGTGCCAGCAGTTCCACCGGACAGAGCGGACTAGTACCTACGGAGACCCAGTACTTC | CASSSTGQSGLVPTETQYF
TRBJ1-4 | TRBD1 | TRBV4-1 | NA | TGCGCCAGCAGCCAAGAGCACAGGGGTGAAAAACTGTTTTTT | CASSQEHRGEKLFF
TRBJ1-2 | NA | TRBV6-6 | NA | TGTGCCAGCAGTTACTCTGGCTACACCTTC | CASSYSGYTF
TRBJ1-2 | NA | TRBV1 | few | TGCACCAGCAGCCGACAGGGTGGCTACACCTTC | CTSSRQGGYTF
TRBJ2-3 | NA | TRBV5-1 | NA | TGCGCCAGCAGCTTGGAGCGGGGCACAGATACGCAGTATTTT | CASSLERGTDTQYF
TRBJ2-7 | TRBD1 | TRBV5-1 | few | TGCGCCAGCAGCTTGGGACAGGGGGGCTACGAGCAGTACTTC | CASSLGQGGYEQYF
TRBJ1-2 | NA | TRBV30 | NA | TGTGCCTGGAGGACAGCTAACTATGGCTACACCTTC | CAWRTANYGYTF
TRBJ2-5 | TRBD1 | TRBV4-3 | NA | TGCGCCAGCAGCCAGGACAGGGGAGAGACCCAGTACTTC | CASSQDRGETQYF
TRBJ2-2 | NA | TRBV21-1 | few | TGTGCCAGCAGCAAAGCAGGGGCCGGGGAGCTGTTTTTT | CASSKAGAGELFF
TRBJ2-3 | NA | TRBV9 | NA | TGTGCCAGCAGCGTAGCTACTAGCACAGATACGCAGTATTTT | CASSVATSTDTQYF
TRBJ1-6 | NA | TRBV5-7 | NA | TGTGCCAGCAGCTCCTCCAATTCACCCCTCCACTTT | CASSSSNSPLHF
TRBJ1-4 | TRBD1 | TRBV10-3 | NA | TGTGCCATCAGTGGGACAGGGACTAATGAAAAACTGTTTTTT | CAISGTGTNEKLFF
TRBJ2-7 | NA | TRBV4-1 | NA | TGCGCCAGCAGCCAAGTAGGGGCGTACGAGCAGTACTTC | CASSQVGAYEQYF
TRBJ2-3 | NA | TRBV7-9 | NA | TGTGCCAGCAGCTCGAGGACTAGCACAGATACGCAGTATTTT | CASSSRTSTDTQYF
TRBJ1-1 | NA | TRBV4-3 | NA | TGCGCCAGCAGCCCACAGGGCACTGAAGCTTTCTTT | CASSPQGTEAFF
TRBJ2-1 | TRBD2 | TRBV14 | NA | TGTGCCAGCAGCAGACTAGCGGGGGGTTTTGAGCAGTTCTTC | CASSRLAGGFEQFF
TRBJ2-3 | TRBD2 | TRBV4-2 | NA | TGTGCCAGCAGCCAAGAGCGGGGGGCTAGCACAGATACGCAGTATTTT | CASSQERGASTDTQYF
TRBJ1-1 | TRBD1 | TRBV5-1 | NA | TGCGCCAGCAGCTTTGCAGGGGGCACTGAAGCTTTCTTT | CASSFAGGTEAFF
TRBJ2-5 | NA | TRBV4-2 | NA | TGTGCCAGCAGCCAAGCGGGGGAAGAGACCCAGTACTTC | CASSQAGEETQYF
TRBJ2-1 | TRBD2 | TRBV19 | NA | TGTGCCAGTAGTACTAGCGGGGGGGCCTACAATGAGCAGTTCTTC | CASSTSGGAYNEQFF
TRBJ2-2 | NA | TRBV5-1 | once | TGCGCCAGCAGCACCTTCGGAGGGGGGTTAACCGGGGAGCTGTTTTTT | CASSTFGGGLTGELFF
TRBJ2-1 | NA | TRBV6-5 | few | TGTGCCAGCAGTTACAGCTCCTACAATGAGCAGTTCTTC | CASSYSSYNEQFF